This T cell receptor beta chain was sequenced in a study of immune evolution from preneoplasia to lung adenocarcinoma. Germline lookup yields CDR1 ENHRY and CDR2 SYGVKD. J was trimmed by 0 bases and V by 4 bases; bases with no gene match: 1. The CDR3 has 15 amino acids. Assay: immunoSEQ multiplex PCR; the TCRdb copy retains only in-frame clones and omits some. The sample holds 9,200 or so clones; 80% to 85% are singletons and the top ten take around 8.3%. Nucleic acids came from premalignant or tumor cells enriched by macro-dissection. Turning to this clone: The antigen is undetermined.

Overall study findings and caveats: Normal lung had the highest top T cell clone frequencies. Later-stage lesions seemingly showed higher T cell density and diversity than normal lung.

The chain combines TRBV10-3 with TRBJ2-2; 8 nucleotides line up with TRBD2. Specimen: FFPE minimally invasive lung adenocarcinoma tissue. This TCR derives from an older donor with lung adenocarcinoma. In DNA form, the CDR3 reads TGTGCCATCAGTGGGGGACTAGCGAACACCGGGGAGCTGTTTTTT. This encodes CAISGGLANTGELFF.